Sequencing of this TCR beta chain was carried out in a study of breast tumors, draining lymph nodes, adjacent tissues. Germline CDR1 SGHAT, CDR2 FQNNGV. The CDR3 runs 12 residues. The V gene lost 2 bases and the J gene lost 0 bases, with 1 base spanning the gap. Breast cancer patients provided tissue from their axillary draining lymph nodes. In TCRdb, the multiplex PCR reads were re-called with MiXCR into one record per CDR3 protein. The data contain approximately 150,000 distinct CDR3 sequences, roughly 33% of them singletons. Notes on the study in general: The lymph node origin of tumor T cells was framed as consistent with a hypothesis, not demonstrated. Luminal-like breast cancer showed significantly greater tumor-nontumor repertoire similarity than basal-like breast cancer did.

This clonotype was seen repeatedly, ten times or more. Its antigen is not identified. Source material: axillary lymph node tissue. The sequence was collected from a female donor with breast cancer. Some clones in this sample may be carry-over from other donors' samples. This chain links TRBV11-2 with TRBJ2-5; D unresolved. The DNA of the CDR3 is TGTGCCAGCAGCTTAAACCAAGAGACCCAGTACTTC. Translation: CASSLNQETQYF.